The clone carrying this T cell receptor (beta chain) occurred many times. The antigen is not known. The data were taken from a study of regulatory T cells in long-lasting Graves disease. Study outcomes and limitations: Analyses excluded thyroid tissue, covering peripheral blood alone. The TCR repertoire of persistent Graves' patients was less diverse than that of newly diagnosed ones.

V lost 0 bases, J lost 6 bases, and 14 bases lay in between. This CDR3 has 15 amino acids. Germline lookup yields CDR1 SNHLY and CDR2 FYNNEI. Time point meaning: newly diagnosed GD, antithyroid drugs for less than 3 months. PBMC RNA served as the TCR library source. An endocrinology department located in Xi'an, China, was where the patients came from. Arm-PCR of CDR3 regions and iRepertoire HTBI primers were the basis on which TCR beta libraries were built. TCRdb independently ran MiXCR on the multiplex PCR reads; one entry per CDR3 protein. The data hold about 610,000 distinct CDR3 sequences, with around 15% observed a single time. The sample was also linked to a second study, of T cells in Graves' hyperthyroidism and ophthalmopathy. Per that study: An initial round of RT-PCR targeting the TCR CDR3 relied on the HTBI primer set.

J is TRBJ1-1 and V is TRBV2, with D hard to call. Specimen: peripheral blood mononuclear cells (PBMCs), collected at new diagnosis, from a patient treated with antithyroid drugs. This receptor was taken from a man between 18 and 35 years old with Graves disease. This chain's CDR3 is CASSEAGGNWAEAFF. CDR3 in DNA: TGTGCCAGCAGTGAAGCGGGAGGGAACTGGGCTGAAGCTTTCTTT.